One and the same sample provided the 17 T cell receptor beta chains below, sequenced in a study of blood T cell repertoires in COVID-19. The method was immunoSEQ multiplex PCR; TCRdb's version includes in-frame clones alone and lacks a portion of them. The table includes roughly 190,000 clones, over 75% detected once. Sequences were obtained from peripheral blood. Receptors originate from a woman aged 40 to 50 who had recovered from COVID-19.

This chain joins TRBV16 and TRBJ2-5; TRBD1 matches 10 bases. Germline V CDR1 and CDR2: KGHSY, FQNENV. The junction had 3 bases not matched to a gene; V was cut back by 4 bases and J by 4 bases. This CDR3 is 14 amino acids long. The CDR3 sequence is CASSRRTGGETQYF. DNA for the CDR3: TGTGCCAGCAGCCGCAGGACAGGGGGAGAGACCCAGTACTTC.

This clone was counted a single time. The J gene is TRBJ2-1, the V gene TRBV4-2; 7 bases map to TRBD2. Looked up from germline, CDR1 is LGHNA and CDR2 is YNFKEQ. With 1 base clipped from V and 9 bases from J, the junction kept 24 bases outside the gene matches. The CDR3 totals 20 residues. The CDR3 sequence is CASSQVSPWASGRPSGEQFF. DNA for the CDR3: TGTGCCAGCAGCCAAGTTAGCCCATGGGCTAGCGGAAGACCATCGGGTGAGCAGTTCTTC.

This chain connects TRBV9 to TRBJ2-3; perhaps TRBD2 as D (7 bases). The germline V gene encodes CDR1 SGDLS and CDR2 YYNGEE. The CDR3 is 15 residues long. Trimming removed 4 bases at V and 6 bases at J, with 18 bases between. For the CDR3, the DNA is TGTGCCAGCAGCCCCCGGGGGGCTAGTGATGATACGCAGTATTTT. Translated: CASSPRGASDDTQYF.

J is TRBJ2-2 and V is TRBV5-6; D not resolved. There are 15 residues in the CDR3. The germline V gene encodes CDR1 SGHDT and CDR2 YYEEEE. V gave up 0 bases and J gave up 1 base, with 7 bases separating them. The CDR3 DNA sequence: TGTGCCAGCAGCTTGGTCAGTCAGAACACCGGGGAGCTGTTTTTT. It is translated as CASSLVSQNTGELFF. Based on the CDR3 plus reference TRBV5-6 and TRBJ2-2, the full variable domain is DAGVTQSPTHLIKTRGQQVTLRCSPKSGHDTVSWYQQALGQGPQFIFQYYEEEERQRGNFPDRFSGHQFPNYSSELNVNALLLGDSALYLCASSLVSQNTGELFFGEGSRLTVL.

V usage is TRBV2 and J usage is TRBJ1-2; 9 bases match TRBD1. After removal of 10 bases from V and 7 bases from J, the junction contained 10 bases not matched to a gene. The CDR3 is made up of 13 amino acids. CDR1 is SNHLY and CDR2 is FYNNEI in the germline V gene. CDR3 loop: CANLRDRDSGYTF. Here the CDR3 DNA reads TGTGCCAACCTCCGGGACAGGGACTCTGGCTACACCTTC.

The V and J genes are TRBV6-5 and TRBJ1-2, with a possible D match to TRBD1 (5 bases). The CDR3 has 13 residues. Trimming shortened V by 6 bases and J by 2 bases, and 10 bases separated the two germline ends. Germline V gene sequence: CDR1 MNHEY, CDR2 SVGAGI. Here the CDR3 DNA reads TGTGCCAGCAGCGTGACAGCCAACTATGGCTACACCTTC. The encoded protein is CASSVTANYGYTF.

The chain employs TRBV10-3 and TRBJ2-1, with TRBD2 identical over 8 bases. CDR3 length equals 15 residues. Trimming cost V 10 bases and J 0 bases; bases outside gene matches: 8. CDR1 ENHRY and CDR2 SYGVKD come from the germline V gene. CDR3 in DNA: TGTGCCACCGGGGGGGGCGGAGGCTCCTACAATGAGCAGTTCTTC. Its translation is CATGGGGGSYNEQFF.

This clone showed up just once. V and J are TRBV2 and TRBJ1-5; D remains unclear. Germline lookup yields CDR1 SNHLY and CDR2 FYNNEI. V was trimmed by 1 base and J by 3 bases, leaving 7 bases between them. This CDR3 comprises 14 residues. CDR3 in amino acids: CASSEGLDNQPQHF. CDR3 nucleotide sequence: TGTGCCAGCAGTGAAGGTCTAGACAATCAGCCCCAGCATTTT.

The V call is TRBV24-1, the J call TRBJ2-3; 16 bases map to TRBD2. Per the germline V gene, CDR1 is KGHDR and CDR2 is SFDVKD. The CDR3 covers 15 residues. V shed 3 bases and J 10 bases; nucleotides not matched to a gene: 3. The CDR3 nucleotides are TGTGCCACCAGTGATGCCGGGACTAGCGGGAGGGCGCAGTATTTT. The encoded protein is CATSDAGTSGRAQYF.

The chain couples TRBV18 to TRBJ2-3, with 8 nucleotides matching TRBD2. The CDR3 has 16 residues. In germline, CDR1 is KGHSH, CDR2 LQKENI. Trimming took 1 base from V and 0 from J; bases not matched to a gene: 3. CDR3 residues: CASSPLAGTSTDTQYF. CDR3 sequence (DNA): TGTGCCAGCTCACCACTAGCGGGAACTAGCACAGATACGCAGTATTTT. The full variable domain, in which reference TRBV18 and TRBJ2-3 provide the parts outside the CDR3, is NAGVMQNPRHLVRRRGQEARLRCSPMKGHSHVYWYRQLPEEGLKFMVYLQKENIIDESGMPKERFSAEFPKEGPSILRIQQVVRGDSAAYFCASSPLAGTSTDTQYFGPGTRLTVL.

CDR3 residues: CAIKGANGVTGSGETQYF. The CDR3 DNA follows: TGTGCCATCAAGGGAGCGAACGGGGTAACAGGGTCCGGGGAGACCCAGTACTTC. The chain has TRBV10-3 and TRBJ2-5, with D maybe TRBD1 (6 bases). From germline, CDR1 is ENHRY and CDR2 SYGVKD. V was shortened by 7 bases and J by 5 bases, with 29 bases between the two germline ends. The CDR3 sequence is 18 residues long.

In DNA form, the CDR3 reads TGTGCCAGCAGCCCCTATCCGAGGAGCGGGCCCAACCAAGAGACCCAGTACTTC. Protein product: CASSPYPRSGPNQETQYF. The gene calls are TRBV27 and TRBJ2-5, with a possible D match to TRBD2 (6 bases). The CDR3 totals 18 residues. Looked up from germline, CDR1 is MNHEY and CDR2 is SMNVEV (reference sequence). Trimming left V 6 bases short and J 0 bases short, with 23 bases between.

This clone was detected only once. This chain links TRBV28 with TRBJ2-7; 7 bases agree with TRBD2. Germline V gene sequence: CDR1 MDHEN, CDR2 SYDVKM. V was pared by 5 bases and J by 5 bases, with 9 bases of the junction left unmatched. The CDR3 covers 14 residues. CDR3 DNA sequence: TGTGCCAGCAGTGGGGGAAGCGGGAATGACGAGCAGTACTTC. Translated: CASSGGSGNDEQYF.

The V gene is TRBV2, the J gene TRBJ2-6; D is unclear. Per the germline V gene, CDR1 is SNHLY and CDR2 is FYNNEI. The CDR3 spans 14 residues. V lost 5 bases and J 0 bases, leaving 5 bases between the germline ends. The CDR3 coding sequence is TGTGCCAGCAGTTCTCTCTCTGGGGCCAACGTCCTGACTTTC. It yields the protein CASSSLSGANVLTF.

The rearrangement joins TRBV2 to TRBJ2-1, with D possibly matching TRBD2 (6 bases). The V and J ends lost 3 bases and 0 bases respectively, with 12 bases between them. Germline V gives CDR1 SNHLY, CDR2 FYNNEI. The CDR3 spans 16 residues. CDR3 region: CASSDTAGSSYNEQFF. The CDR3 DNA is TGTGCCAGCAGTGATACTGCCGGGAGCTCCTACAATGAGCAGTTCTTC.

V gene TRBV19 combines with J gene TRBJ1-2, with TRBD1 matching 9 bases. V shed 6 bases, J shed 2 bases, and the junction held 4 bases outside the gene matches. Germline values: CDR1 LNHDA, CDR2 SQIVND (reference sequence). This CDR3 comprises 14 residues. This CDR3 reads CASRATGGNYGYTF. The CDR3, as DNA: TGTGCCAGTAGGGCAACAGGGGGCAACTATGGCTACACCTTC. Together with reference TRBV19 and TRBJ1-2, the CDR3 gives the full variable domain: DGGITQSPKYLFRKEGQNVTLSCEQNLNHDAMYWYRQDPGQGLRLIYYSQIVNDFQKGDIAEGYSVSREKKESFPLTVTSAQKNPTAFYLCASRATGGNYGYTFGSGTRLTVV.

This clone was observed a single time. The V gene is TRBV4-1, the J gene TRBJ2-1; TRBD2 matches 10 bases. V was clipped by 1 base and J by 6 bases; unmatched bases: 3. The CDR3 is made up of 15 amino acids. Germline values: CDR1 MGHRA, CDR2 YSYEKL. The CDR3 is CASSQVWTSGNEQFF. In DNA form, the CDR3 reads TGCGCCAGCAGCCAAGTGTGGACTAGCGGCAATGAGCAGTTCTTC.